This T cell receptor (beta chain) was captured in a study of beta chain features in type 1 diabetes. Germline loops: CDR1 MDHEN, CDR2 SYDVKM. CDR3 length: 14 amino acids. The germline V and J ends were trimmed by 5 bases and 6 bases, with 17 bases remaining between them. The entirety of the isolated RNA underwent reverse transcription, so expressed TCRB transcripts were sequenced. Assay used: immunoSEQ multiplex PCR; TCRdb lists only in-frame clones, some missing. The data hold roughly 400,000 clones, with roughly 14% observed a single time. This clone was seen only a few times. Sequencing used naive CD4+ T cells from blood. The chain joins TRBV28 to TRBJ2-7; D may be TRBD1 or TRBD2 (7 bases each). This receptor was taken from a man aged 30-40 years in good health. CDR3: CASSPKGRGLEQYV. The DNA of the CDR3 is TGTGCCAGCAGTCCCAAAGGGAGGGGGCTCGAGCAGTACGTC.